Listed below are T cell receptor beta chains from one sample, sequenced in a study of OX40 agonist ivuxolimab in advanced cancers. Libraries were prepared by immunoSEQ multiplex PCR; TCRdb keeps only in-frame clonotypes and omits some of them. Of approximately 100,000 clones in the sample, 90% are singletons; the top ten hold 0.31%. The specimen comprised CD4+ or CD8+ T cells sorted from blood, sampled in a trial of the OX40 agonist ivuxolimab. These receptors originate from an adult with an advanced solid tumor such as melanoma, head and neck, liver or kidney cancer. CDR3s include the opening cysteine and the closing phenylalanine or tryptophan. The D gene is left open where the match is weak. Size tells how often a clone was seen (once, few, many) or the class of an expanded clone, and some rows leave it out.

D	size	length	J	V	DNA	CDR3
-	-	13	TRBJ2-5	TRBV28	TGTGCCAGCAGTCGAAGTTCGGGATGGACCCAGTACTTC	CASSRSSGWTQYF
TRBD1	-	16	TRBJ1-1	TRBV7-8	TGTGCCAGCAGCTTAGGGGGGTTCCCAGGGGGCACTGAAGCTTTCTTT	CASSLGGFPGGTEAFF
-	-	16	TRBJ1-2	TRBV4-1	TGCGCCAGCAGCCAAGAAATCTCAGGTTCTAACTATGGCTACACCTTC	CASSQEISGSNYGYTF
-	-	15	TRBJ2-5	TRBV9	TGTGCCAGCAGCCCTCTCCGGGACGGGCAAGAGACCCAGTACTTC	CASSPLRDGQETQYF
TRBD1	-	15	TRBJ2-7	TRBV14	TGTGCCAGCAGCCCCCCGGGACAGACCAACTACGAGCAGTACTTC	CASSPPGQTNYEQYF
-	-	14	TRBJ2-3	TRBV10-3	TGTGCCACCAGGACAGAGTGGGACACAGATACGCAGTATTTT	CATRTEWDTDTQYF
TRBD2	-	14	TRBJ2-1	TRBV10-2	TGCGCCAGCAGTGGGGACTACGCGCCAAGTGAGCAGTTCTTC	CASSGDYAPSEQFF
-	once	14	TRBJ1-1	TRBV29-1	TGCAGCGTTAGGAGGGGCGGGGGGAACACTGAAGCTTTCTTT	CSVRRGGGNTEAFF
-	-	14	TRBJ2-5	TRBV4-3	TGCGCCAGCAGCCAAGTATCAGGTCCAGGGACCCAGTACTTC	CASSQVSGPGTQYF
-	-	13	TRBJ2-2	TRBV7-8	TGTGCCAGCAGGCGAAGGGGGGTCGGGGAGCTGTTTTTT	CASRRRGVGELFF
-	-	13	TRBJ2-4	TRBV15	TGTGCCACCAGCAGAGATGCAACAGGCCTTCAGTACTTC	CATSRDATGLQYF
TRBD1	-	15	TRBJ1-5	TRBV19	TGTGCCAGTAGTAAAACAGGGGCGGAGAATCAGCCCCAGCATTTT	CASSKTGAENQPQHF
-	-	14	TRBJ2-1	TRBV11-1	TGTGCCAGCAGCCCCTCCAGGGCGTTGAATGAGCAGTTCTTC	CASSPSRALNEQFF
TRBD1	-	18	TRBJ1-2	TRBV28	TGTGCCAGCAGTTTGCCGGGACAGGGTATAGGATATGGTTATGGCTACACCTTC	CASSLPGQGIGYGYGYTF
-	-	13	TRBJ2-2	TRBV2	TGTGCCAGCAAAGGCTGGGAGACCGGGGAGCTGTTTTTT	CASKGWETGELFF
-	few	14	TRBJ1-5	TRBV5-1	TGCGCCAGCAGCTTGGACGGCGGCAATCAGCCCCAGCATTTT	CASSLDGGNQPQHF
TRBD2	-	16	TRBJ2-1	TRBV18	TGTGCCAGCCGGGCTTCGGCTAGCGGGAGGGCCAATGAGCAGTTCTTC	CASRASASGRANEQFF
TRBD1	-	16	TRBJ2-7	TRBV5-1	TGCGCCAGCAGCTTGGGGGGGACAGGCGTAACCTACGAGCAGTACTTC	CASSLGGTGVTYEQYF
-	-	15	TRBJ2-3	TRBV5-1	TGCGCCAGCAGCGCGGGACTCACGACCGGAGATACGCAGTATTTT	CASSAGLTTGDTQYF
-	-	13	TRBJ2-2	TRBV18	TGTGCCAGCTCCCGCGGGAACACCGGGGAGCTGTTTTTT	CASSRGNTGELFF
-	-	10	TRBJ1-2	TRBV20-1	TGCAGTGTGGACAGCTATGGCTACACCTTC	CSVDSYGYTF
-	-	13	TRBJ1-1	TRBV27	TGTGCCAGCAACGGGTTGGGGAACACTGAAGCTTTCTTT	CASNGLGNTEAFF
-	-	11	TRBJ1-5	TRBV6-6	TGTGCCAGCAACCTCGGAGGAGCCCAGCATTTT	CASNLGGAQHF
-	-	15	TRBJ2-2	TRBV4-3	TGCGCCAGCAGCCAAGATTTGGGGGTAGCCGGGGAGCTGTTTTTT	CASSQDLGVAGELFF
-	-	11	TRBJ1-5	TRBV5-4	TGTGCCAGCAGCTTAGGTCAGCCCCAGCATTTT	CASSLGQPQHF
TRBD2	-	16	TRBJ2-3	TRBV28	TGTGCCAGCAGTTTATCCGGACTAGCGGGAGCAGATACGCAGTATTTT	CASSLSGLAGADTQYF
-	-	16	TRBJ1-3	TRBV7-2	TGTGCCAGCAGCCCTCCCGACGCCCTGACTGGAAACACCATATATTTT	CASSPPDALTGNTIYF
-	-	15	TRBJ2-7	TRBV5-1	TGCGCCAGCAGCTTGGGAGTAGGAGGGGTTGGGGAGCAGTACTTC	CASSLGVGGVGEQYF
TRBD1	-	17	TRBJ2-5	TRBV28	TGTGCCAGCAGTTTATCAGGGGGACAGGGGGGCAGAGAGACCCAGTACTTC	CASSLSGGQGGRETQYF
TRBD1	-	19	TRBJ2-5	TRBV28	TGTGCCAGCAGTGAATTAGGGACAGCCCATCGAGGGGTACAAGAGACCCAGTACTTC	CASSELGTAHRGVQETQYF
TRBD1	-	16	TRBJ1-3	TRBV6-1	TGTGCCAGCAGTGAGGTCGACAGGGGGAGCGGAAACACCATATATTTT	CASSEVDRGSGNTIYF
-	-	13	TRBJ2-7	TRBV19	TGTGCCAGTAGTATCACTCTGGGGTACGAGCAGTACTTC	CASSITLGYEQYF
TRBD1	-	15	TRBJ2-2	TRBV18	TGTGCCAGCTCACCAAACAGGGGGCACACCGGGGAGCTGTTTTTT	CASSPNRGHTGELFF
TRBD1	-	17	TRBJ1-1	TRBV28	TGTGCCAGCAGGCCTCCCCCGGGACAGGGCATGAACACTGAAGCTTTCTTT	CASRPPPGQGMNTEAFF
TRBD2	once	15	TRBJ2-7	TRBV5-6	TGTGCCAGCAGCCGGGGACTAGCGGGAGGTTACGAGCAGTACTTC	CASSRGLAGGYEQYF
-	-	16	TRBJ2-2	TRBV4-1	TGCGCCAGCAGCCAACGCGGACAGTCTAACACCGGGGAGCTGTTTTTT	CASSQRGQSNTGELFF
TRBD2	-	17	TRBJ2-3	TRBV19	TGTGCCAGTAGTACGGGGGGACTAGCGACTAGCACAGATACGCAGTATTTT	CASSTGGLATSTDTQYF
-	-	16	TRBJ2-7	TRBV15	TGTGCCACCAGCAGAGGGGTTGGGGGAGCGCCTTACGAGCAGTACTTC	CATSRGVGGAPYEQYF
-	once	15	TRBJ1-1	TRBV28	TGTGCCAGCAGTTTATCTTCGGGGGGCAGGACTGAAGCTTTCTTT	CASSLSSGGRTEAFF
TRBD2	-	14	TRBJ2-7	TRBV7-2	TGTGCCAGCAGCTTAGCCAGCGGGAGTGGCGAGCAGTACTTC	CASSLASGSGEQYF
TRBD2	-	15	TRBJ2-7	TRBV6-5	TGTGCCAGCAGTTACTCAGGCGGGAGGAATTACGAGCAGTACTTC	CASSYSGGRNYEQYF
-	-	11	TRBJ2-7	TRBV15	TGTGCCACCAGTAACCGGGACGAGCAGTACTTC	CATSNRDEQYF
-	-	18	TRBJ1-5	TRBV21-1	TGTGCCAGCAGTAATCCAGGGCAGCGTGGGTATAGCAATCAGCCCCAGCATTTT	CASSNPGQRGYSNQPQHF
-	-	13	TRBJ2-1	TRBV4-1	TGCGCCAGCAGCCCCCGGGCGTTCAATGAGCAGTTCTTC	CASSPRAFNEQFF